Presented here are 27 T cell receptor beta chains from one specimen sequenced in a study of graft-versus-host responses after intestinal transplantation. Here immunoSEQ multiplex PCR was the method, and the copy in TCRdb shows in-frame clones only, minus some. The profile covers approximately 97,000 clones, with 85% to 95% appearing a single time and over 0.06% taken by the ten largest. The antigens for these receptors are not known. The source material was unstimulated CD8+ T cells sorted from spleen or lymph node cells, sampled before transplant. Receptors originate from a human donor who was the organ donor for an intestinal transplant.

This chain connects TRBV28 to TRBJ2-7; the match to TRBD1 covers 8 bases. J gave up 3 bases and V 4 bases, and 14 bases lay outside the gene matches. From germline, CDR1 is MDHEN and CDR2 SYDVKM. There are 17 residues in the CDR3. The CDR3 reads CASSWIRYAGGVYEQYF. In nucleotides, the CDR3 is TGTGCCAGCAGTTGGATCCGATATGCAGGGGGCGTCTACGAGCAGTACTTC.

The V call is TRBV11-1, the J call TRBJ2-7; 7 positions match TRBD2. This CDR3 is built from 14 residues. The germline gives CDR1 SGHAT, CDR2 FQDESV (reference sequence). With V trimmed by 7 bases and J by 2 bases, 8 bases remained unmatched. CDR3 in amino acids: CASTRGRGAYEQYF. CDR3 DNA: TGTGCCAGCACCCGAGGACGGGGGGCCTACGAGCAGTACTTC.

This clone was seen just once. The chain links TRBV18 to TRBJ1-2, with a weak D call TRBD1 (6 bases). Germline CDR1 reads KGHSH; CDR2 reads LQKENI. The CDR3 runs to 15 residues. V dropped 5 bases and J dropped 7 bases, with 20 bases sitting between them. Written as DNA, the CDR3 is TGTGCCAGCTCATACAGGGCTGCCGCGTCCCGTGGCTACACCTTC. Translation gives CASSYRAAASRGYTF.

The DNA of the CDR3 is TGTGCCAGTAGTCACACAATGGCCCTACTAGCGGGTGACTACAATGAGCAGTTCTTC. Translation gives CASSHTMALLAGDYNEQFF. The V gene is TRBV19, the J gene TRBJ2-1; the match to TRBD2 covers 9 bases. Germline V gene sequence: CDR1 LNHDA, CDR2 SQIVND (reference sequence). CDR3 length: 19 residues. V lost 5 bases and J lost 3; bases outside the gene matches: 17.

The chain recombines TRBV11-2 with TRBJ1-2; D is undetermined. V lost 1 base, J lost 7 bases, and 13 bases lay in between. This CDR3 is 14 amino acids long. Germline V gene lookup returns CDR1 SGHAT and CDR2 FQNNGV. This chain's CDR3 is CASSLVGFSGGYTF. Here the CDR3 DNA reads TGTGCCAGCAGCTTAGTTGGATTCTCAGGTGGCTACACCTTC.

The genes are TRBV2 and TRBJ2-5, with D perhaps TRBD2 (7 bases). In germline, CDR1 is SNHLY, CDR2 FYNNEI. The CDR3 contains 14 residues. V shed 7 bases and J shed 4 bases, with 16 bases lying between them. DNA for the CDR3: TGTGCCAGCATGGGGGGCGCGGGAGCAGAGACCCAGTACTTC. This gives the protein CASMGGAGAETQYF.

The chain combines TRBV27 with TRBJ2-1, with D maybe TRBD2 (5 bases). The CDR3 is 14 residues long. In germline, CDR1 is MNHEY, CDR2 SMNVEV (reference sequence). V gave up 2 bases and J gave up 12 bases, with 17 bases separating them. This CDR3 reads CASSLGVGPEGQFF. The CDR3, as DNA: TGTGCCAGCAGTTTAGGAGTAGGCCCTGAGGGGCAGTTCTTC.

This sequence joins TRBV10-3 and TRBJ2-1, with 7 bases that match TRBD1. Germline trimming cut 4 bases from V and 10 bases from J; bases unmatched to any gene: 4. The germline V gene encodes CDR1 ENHRY and CDR2 SYGVKD. The CDR3 loop spans 12 amino acids. The CDR3, as DNA: TGTGCCATCAGTGTAGGGGACAGAGAGCAGTTCTTC. This translates into CAISVGDREQFF.

The chain has TRBV6-1 and TRBJ2-1, with D perhaps matching TRBD2 (5 bases). CDR1 MNHNS and CDR2 SASEGT come from the germline V gene. The CDR3 spans 19 residues. V was cut by 2 bases and J by 4 bases, with 24 bases left in between. CDR3 nucleotides: TGTGCCAGCAGTGAATTCTGGGCTAGCAGGAGTTCAGGATACAATGAGCAGTTCTTC. Amino acid sequence: CASSEFWASRSSGYNEQFF.

J is TRBJ1-2 and V is TRBV5-4, with 9 bases that match TRBD1. The germline CDR1 and CDR2 sequences are SGHNT and YYREEE (reference sequence). The V gene end was trimmed by 7 bases and the J gene end by 4 bases; junction bases not matched to a gene: 11. The CDR3 runs to 15 residues. CDR3 loop: CASYLRDRVRYGYTF. The CDR3 DNA reads TGTGCCAGCTACCTACGGGACAGGGTCCGCTATGGCTACACCTTC.

The chain couples TRBV7-9 to TRBJ2-1, with TRBD1 matching over 8 bases. The CDR3 totals 12 residues. With V trimmed by 5 bases and J by 8 bases, 2 bases remained unmatched. CDR1 SEHNR and CDR2 FQNEAQ come from the germline V gene (reference sequence). CDR3: CASSGQGDEQFF. The CDR3 DNA reads TGTGCCAGCAGCGGACAGGGCGATGAGCAGTTCTTC.

The J gene is TRBJ1-1, the V gene TRBV7-9, with D uncertain. The CDR3 is 15 residues long. V was pared by 4 bases and J by 3 bases, with 15 bases between. CDR1 and CDR2 from the germline V gene are SEHNR and FQNEAQ (reference sequence). This chain's CDR3 is CASSSFAGGDTEAFF. CDR3 DNA sequence: TGTGCCAGCAGCTCATTTGCCGGCGGGGACACTGAAGCTTTCTTT.

The chain couples TRBV4-1 to TRBJ2-3; 13 bases map to TRBD2. Germline CDR1 is MGHRA and CDR2 is YSYEKL. The J segment lost 1 base and the V segment lost 4 bases, leaving 5 bases of the junction unmatched. The CDR3 is 17 amino acids. CDR3 residues: CASSLVGLAGGTDTQYF. CDR3 nucleotides: TGCGCCAGCAGCCTCGTCGGACTAGCGGGAGGCACAGATACGCAGTATTTT.

The V call is TRBV10-3, the J call TRBJ1-3, with D tentatively TRBD1 (6 bases). The V end lost 6 bases, the J end lost 0 bases, and 15 bases lay between the germline ends. This CDR3 has 16 residues. CDR1 and CDR2 from the germline V gene are ENHRY and SYGVKD. CDR3 amino acids: CAIRNRDGVSGNTIYF. Written as DNA, the CDR3 is TGTGCCATCAGAAACAGGGACGGCGTCTCTGGAAACACCATATATTTT.

With regard to this clone: One end of the junction varies from germline; a read error may be responsible. This chain links TRBV27 with TRBJ2-1, with 8 bases aligning to TRBD2. CDR3 size: 13 residues. CDR1 and CDR2 (germline): MNHEY, SMNVEV (reference sequence). CDR3 in DNA: TGTGCCAGCAGTTCATTGGGGGCGGGACTAGTGCTCTTC. Translating gives CASSSLGAGLVLF.

This chain uses TRBV21-1 with TRBJ1-5; no DNA check was done on the table's D call, TRBD1. TRBV21-1 is a pseudogene locus. This CDR3 region has 16 residues. CDR3 in amino acids: CASSIGQGALNQPQHF. The CDR3 region has the DNA TGTGCCAGCAGCATCGGACAGGGGGCCCTAAATCAGCCCCAGCATTTT.

This clone was observed once. The sample holds other DNA sequences that translate to the same CDR3. This chain connects TRBV13 to TRBJ2-1, with 8 bases identical to TRBD2. Trimming at V came to 5 bases and at J to 0 bases, leaving 9 bases not matched to a gene. CDR1 is PRHDT, CDR2 FYEKMQ, per germline (reference sequence). The CDR3 extends over 17 amino acids. The CDR3 DNA reads as TGTGCCAGCAGCCCAACGTTAGCGGGAAGCTCCTACAATGAGCAGTTCTTC. Its translation: CASSPTLAGSSYNEQFF.

This sequence joins TRBV29-1 and TRBJ1-1, with 9 positions matching TRBD1. The germline V gene encodes CDR1 SQVTM and CDR2 ANQGSEA. Trimming cost V 1 base and J 0 bases; bases outside gene matches: 6. The CDR3 is 16 residues long. The CDR3, as DNA: TGCAGCGTTGAAGGTATGGGACAGGGTTTGAACACTGAAGCTTTCTTT. It codes for CSVEGMGQGLNTEAFF.

This clone was counted once. This chain joins TRBV4-2 and TRBJ2-3, with TRBD2 matching 15 bases. CDR3 size: 18 residues. The J segment lost 1 base and the V segment lost 4 bases, leaving 6 bases of the junction unmatched. CDR1 and CDR2 (germline): LGHNA, YNFKEQ. In DNA form, the CDR3 reads TGTGCCAGCAGCCTAAACGGACTAGCGGGGGGGCGCACAGATACGCAGTATTTT. The encoded protein is CASSLNGLAGGRTDTQYF.

V gene TRBV15 combines with J gene TRBJ2-3; D is possibly TRBD1 (6 bases). The germline V gene has CDR1 LNHNV and CDR2 YYDKDF (reference sequence). V shed 5 bases and J shed 5 bases, with 17 bases lying between them. The CDR3 runs 15 residues. The CDR3 loop reads CATSLPQGPLDTQYF. The CDR3 DNA sequence: TGTGCCACCAGCCTCCCACAGGGCCCGTTAGATACGCAGTATTTT.

The chain joins TRBV2 to TRBJ2-1; 7 nucleotides agree with TRBD1. Germline trimming cut 6 bases from V and 8 bases from J; bases unmatched to any gene: 13. Germline CDR1 reads SNHLY; CDR2 reads FYNNEI. The CDR3 extends over 15 amino acids. The CDR3 loop is CASRGRDSREDEQFF. The CDR3 region has the DNA TGTGCCAGCAGGGGACGGGACAGCCGAGAAGATGAGCAGTTCTTC.

This sequence joins TRBV11-3 and TRBJ2-1, with a possible D match to TRBD1 (6 bases). The germline V gene has CDR1 SGHNT and CDR2 YENEEA. This CDR3 is 20 amino acids long. Trimming shortened V by 0 bases and J by 9 bases, and 30 bases separated the two germline ends. The CDR3 sequence: CASSLDPENTGLSYFGEQFF. In DNA, the CDR3 is TGTGCCAGCAGCTTAGACCCAGAAAATACAGGGTTGTCCTACTTCGGTGAGCAGTTCTTC.

This clone was seen a few times. The chain has TRBV30 and TRBJ2-7; 7 bases fit TRBD2. Germline CDR1 and CDR2: GTSNPN and SVGIG (reference sequence). The V segment lost 4 bases and the J segment 3 bases; nucleotides outside the gene matches: 6. The CDR3 is 13 residues long. Here the CDR3 reads CAWMEGEGYEQYF. CDR3 DNA: TGTGCCTGGATGGAAGGGGAGGGCTACGAGCAGTACTTC.

The J gene is TRBJ1-1, the V gene TRBV11-3; D uncertain. The CDR3 is 13 amino acids. V lost 5 bases, J lost 1 base, and 8 bases lay in between. Germline CDR1 reads SGHNT; CDR2 reads YENEEA. As DNA, the CDR3 is TGTGCCAGCAGCCCAGGTGGGAACACTGAAGCTTTCTTT. Protein sequence: CASSPGGNTEAFF. The full variable domain, in which reference TRBV11-3 and TRBJ1-1 provide the parts outside the CDR3, is EAGVVQSPRYKIIEKKQPVAFWCNPISGHNTLYWYLQNLGQGPELLIRYENEEAVDDSQLPKDRFSAERLKGVDSTLKIQPAELGDSAVYLCASSPGGNTEAFFGQGTRLTVV.

The chain recombines TRBV5-1 with TRBJ1-2, with 7 bases aligning to TRBD1. Germline-derived CDR1 and CDR2 are SGHRS and YFSETQ. The V gene end was trimmed by 2 bases and the J gene end by 4 bases; junction bases not matched to a gene: 8. The CDR3 spans 15 residues. As DNA, the CDR3 is TGCGCCAGCAGCTTAGGGGAGGACAGGTTCTATGGCTACACCTTC. Protein sequence: CASSLGEDRFYGYTF.

This clone occurred once. V usage is TRBV4-2 and J usage is TRBJ2-1; 14 bases are shared with TRBD2. Unmatched junction bases numbered 4, after V lost 1 base and J lost 5 bases. Germline CDR1 and CDR2: LGHNA and YNFKEQ. This CDR3 is 17 amino acids long. CDR3 DNA sequence: TGTGCCAGCAGCCAAGGGACTAGCGGGAGGAGGGACAATGAGCAGTTCTTC. It yields the protein CASSQGTSGRRDNEQFF.

CDR3 region: CASGSSWTDYLDGYTF. The CDR3 coding sequence is TGTGCTAGTGGTTCCTCTTGGACAGATTATCTCGATGGCTACACCTTC. The chain carries TRBV12-5 and TRBJ1-2; D is perhaps TRBD1 (6 bases). This CDR3 has 16 residues. The V and J ends lost 4 bases and 6 bases respectively, with 21 bases between them. Germline-derived CDR1 and CDR2 are LGHNT and FRNRAP.